This is a list of T cell receptor beta chains from one sample in a study of regulatory T cells in long-lasting Graves disease. TCRdb reprocessed the multiplex PCR reads via MiXCR and lists one record per CDR3 protein. This table holds around 240,000 distinct CDR3 sequences, 15% to 20% found once. Separately, the same data were catalogued under a study of T cells in Graves' hyperthyroidism and ophthalmopathy.

Sequences were derived from peripheral blood mononuclear cells (PBMCs), sampled at new diagnosis, from a patient treated with antithyroid drugs. Source of these receptors: a woman in her 30s with Graves disease. Each CDR3 is given with its conserved first and last residue. Clone size is given for some rows only: seen once, a few or many times, or a class if the clone is expanded.

J	size	V	CDR3
TRBJ1-4	many	TRBV20-1	CSARDPGGGGEKLFF
TRBJ1-2	many	TRBV5-1	CASSLSAGSYGYTF
TRBJ2-1	many	TRBV4-2	CASSQEQRMDEQFF
TRBJ1-1	few	TRBV9	CASNPGGTEAFF
TRBJ1-4	many	TRBV12-3/TRBV12-4	CASRMEGSNEKLFF
TRBJ1-1	many	TRBV20-1	CSAPSAGGNTEAFF
TRBJ2-2	many	TRBV19	CASSMWAANTGELFF
TRBJ2-3	many	TRBV9	CASSVADASDTQYF
TRBJ2-5	many	TRBV7-2	CASSLMRGTETQYF
TRBJ1-5	many	TRBV3-1	CASSQGSPLNQPQHF
TRBJ1-4	many	TRBV29-1	CSVVAPGSNEKLFF
TRBJ2-7	many	TRBV6-1	CASSDYYEQYF
TRBJ2-1	many	TRBV6-1	CASNTGTSGVSSYNEQFF
TRBJ1-2	many	TRBV27	CASSLGSGTTGYTF
TRBJ1-1	many	TRBV20-1	CSARAGRSNTEAFF
TRBJ2-1	many	TRBV6-2/TRBV6-3	CASSSRLATSYNEQFF
TRBJ1-1	NA	TRBV20-1	CSATDRLNTEAFF